These 21 T cell receptor beta chains share one sample of origin, sequenced in a study of hypomethylating agent response in myelodysplastic syndrome. Assay: immunoSEQ multiplex PCR; the TCRdb copy retains only in-frame clones and omits some. In the table there are several thousand clones, over 75% of which are singletons. Material: bone marrow, obtained before or after starting hypomethylating agent treatment for myelodysplastic syndrome (not recorded which). These receptors all stem from a human donor with myelodysplastic syndrome.

CDR3 loop: CASSLTGPYEQYF. The CDR3 DNA sequence: TGTGCCAGCAGCTTAACAGGACCCTACGAGCAGTACTTC. The gene calls are TRBV7-2 and TRBJ2-7; D might be TRBD1 (5 bases). Per germline, CDR1 SGHTA and CDR2 FQGNSA. The CDR3 sequence is 13 residues long. Trimming stripped 2 bases from V and 2 bases from J, with 7 bases between.

This clone showed up just once. The rearrangement links TRBV6-1 to TRBJ2-1, with TRBD2 identical over 7 bases. V lost 6 bases to trimming and J lost 4 bases; unmatched junction nucleotides: 9. The CDR3 length is 15 residues. Germline CDR1 reads MNHNS; CDR2 reads SASEGT. CDR3 sequence (DNA): TGTGCCAGCAGGGCGGGGTGGGGGGGTTACAATGAGCAGTTCTTC. This encodes CASRAGWGGYNEQFF.

The V gene is TRBV5-4, the J gene TRBJ2-3; 15 bases are a match to TRBD2. With V trimmed by 4 bases and J by 6 bases, 6 bases remained unmatched. CDR3 length equals 16 residues. The V gene's germline CDR1 is SGHNT and CDR2 YYREEE (reference sequence). The CDR3 DNA sequence: TGTGCCAGCAGCGAGGGACTAGCGGGGGGCGGGGATACGCAGTATTTT. Translation: CASSEGLAGGGDTQYF.

V and J are TRBV7-9 and TRBJ2-5; no clear D. The CDR3 has 14 residues. Between the trimmed V and J ends, which lost 2 bases and 5 bases, there was a span of 12 bases. Germline loops: CDR1 SEHNR, CDR2 FQNEAQ (reference sequence). The CDR3 loop reads CASSLFFGYETQYF. CDR3 sequence (DNA): TGTGCCAGCAGCTTATTCTTTGGGTACGAGACCCAGTACTTC.

This clone was counted a single time. V gene TRBV6-6 combines with J gene TRBJ2-7, with D maybe TRBD1 (6 bases). The CDR3 covers 14 residues. Germline CDR1 and CDR2: MNHNY and SVGAGI (reference sequence). V lost 0 bases and J 4 bases, leaving 10 bases between the germline ends. DNA for the CDR3: TGTGCCAGCAGTTACTCACGGACAGAATACGAGCAGTACTTC. Translation gives CASSYSRTEYEQYF.

The J gene is TRBJ1-3, the V gene TRBV9; 8 bases align to TRBD1. Germline assignment: CDR1 SGDLS and CDR2 YYNGEE. J was trimmed by 0 bases and V by 1 base; bases with no gene match: 12. The CDR3 sequence is 19 residues long. CDR3 bases: TGTGCCAGCAGCGTATCGGGACAGGCCCTAAACAGCTCTGGAAACACCATATATTTT. Its protein product is CASSVSGQALNSSGNTIYF.

The chain uses TRBV11-2 and TRBJ2-3; a weak D match, TRBD1 (6 bases). Germline V gene sequence: CDR1 SGHAT, CDR2 FQNNGV. CDR3 length: 13 amino acids. Trimming stripped 5 bases from V and 5 bases from J, with 11 bases between. Here the CDR3 reads CASSRTGLDTQYF. The CDR3 coding sequence is TGTGCCAGCAGCCGTACAGGGTTAGATACGCAGTATTTT. The complete variable domain, with remaining parts taken from reference TRBV11-2 and TRBJ2-3, reads EAGVAQSPRYKIIEKRQSVAFWCNPISGHATLYWYQQILGQGPKLLIQFQNNGVVDDSQLPKDRFSAERLKGVDSTLKIQPAKLEDSAVYLCASSRTGLDTQYFGPGTRLTVL.

The CDR3 loop reads CASRDDRDPQFF. The DNA for the CDR3 is TGTGCCAGCAGGGACGACAGGGACCCGCAGTTCTTC. This chain uses TRBV6-1 with TRBJ2-1, with 7 bases that match TRBD1. The J segment lost 12 bases and the V segment lost 6 bases, leaving 8 bases of the junction unmatched. Germline V gene lookup returns CDR1 MNHNS and CDR2 SASEGT. The length of the CDR3 is 12 residues.

This clone was counted a single time. The J gene is TRBJ2-5, the V gene TRBV19; no clear D. Trimming stripped 1 base from V and 5 bases from J, with 5 bases between. CDR3 size: 12 residues. Germline V CDR1 and CDR2: LNHDA, SQIVND (reference sequence). CDR3 bases: TGTGCCAGTAGTATAGCGGGTGAGACCCAGTACTTC. Amino acid sequence: CASSIAGETQYF.

This clone was found once. The genes are TRBV9 and TRBJ2-1; 12 nucleotides align to TRBD2. This CDR3 is built from 18 residues. In germline, CDR1 is SGDLS, CDR2 YYNGEE. Trimming at V came to 0 bases and at J to 0 bases, leaving 4 bases not matched to a gene. CDR3 amino acids: CASSVASGGGSSYNEQFF. The DNA of the CDR3 is TGTGCCAGCAGCGTAGCTAGCGGGGGGGGTTCCTCCTACAATGAGCAGTTCTTC.

The CDR3 is CASSFGTGLKLGSGANVLTF. The CDR3 bases are TGCGCCAGCAGTTTTGGGACAGGCCTCAAATTGGGATCCGGGGCCAACGTCCTGACTTTC. The J gene is TRBJ2-6, the V gene TRBV10-2, with TRBD1 matching 8 bases. Unmatched junction bases numbered 19, after V lost 5 bases and J lost 4 bases. The V gene's germline CDR1 is WSHSY and CDR2 SAAADI. The CDR3 extends over 20 amino acids.

In this sample, this clone turned up a few times. This sequence joins TRBV7-2 and TRBJ1-5; D might be TRBD1 (5 bases). V lost 4 bases, J lost 3 bases, and 10 bases lay in between. The CDR3 is made up of 14 amino acids. CDR1 is SGHTA and CDR2 is FQGNSA in the germline V gene. CDR3 bases: TGTGCCAGCAGCTCGACAGTGGTCAATCAGCCCCAGCATTTT. Its translation: CASSSTVVNQPQHF.

The genes are TRBV5-6 and TRBJ1-6; TRBD1 aligns across 10 bases. The CDR3 is 17 amino acids. Germline CDR1 is SGHDT and CDR2 is YYEEEE. V gave up 0 bases and J gave up 10 bases; unmatched junction bases: 10. Here the CDR3 reads CASSLAGTGAVESPLHF. The DNA of the CDR3 is TGTGCCAGCAGCTTGGCGGGGACAGGGGCTGTCGAATCACCCCTCCACTTT. The variable domain in full, with the rest retrieved from reference TRBV5-6 and TRBJ1-6, is DAGVTQSPTHLIKTRGQQVTLRCSPKSGHDTVSWYQQALGQGPQFIFQYYEEEERQRGNFPDRFSGHQFPNYSSELNVNALLLGDSALYLCASSLAGTGAVESPLHFGNGTRLTVT.

V usage is TRBV5-6 and J usage is TRBJ2-7, with unresolved D. Trimming removed 1 base at V and 2 bases at J, with 10 bases between. This CDR3 has 14 residues. Germline V gene lookup returns CDR1 SGHDT and CDR2 YYEEEE. The CDR3 coding sequence is TGTGCCAGCAGCTTGAACCTGAACACCTACGAGCAGTACTTC. Translating gives CASSLNLNTYEQYF.

The V call is TRBV10-3, the J call TRBJ1-2, with TRBD1 identical over 7 bases. Germline V gene data show CDR1 as ENHRY and CDR2 as SYGVKD. The CDR3 consists of 16 residues. V was clipped by 6 bases and J by 6 bases; unmatched bases: 16. As DNA, the CDR3 is TGTGCCATCAGCGGTAGCCATGCTGTCGACAGGGATGGCTACACCTTC. As protein: CAISGSHAVDRDGYTF.

This clone has a handful of counts. The chain links TRBV5-4 to TRBJ1-3; no definite D call. This CDR3 contains 14 residues. Germline V CDR1 and CDR2: SGHNT, YYREEE (reference sequence). V was trimmed by 1 base and J by 0 bases, leaving 5 bases between them. CDR3 bases: TGTGCCAGCAGCTTGCACCCCTCTGGAAACACCATATATTTT. Translated: CASSLHPSGNTIYF.

CDR3 amino acids: CASSLVGEETQYF. The CDR3 region has the DNA TGCGCCAGCAGCTTGGTTGGGGAAGAGACCCAGTACTTC. The chain uses TRBV5-1 and TRBJ2-5; D unclear. The germline V and J ends were trimmed by 0 bases and 3 bases, with 6 bases remaining between them. The CDR3 consists of 13 residues. Germline values: CDR1 SGHRS, CDR2 YFSETQ.

This clone was counted once. The chain carries TRBV11-2 and TRBJ2-3, with TRBD2 matching over 9 bases. CDR1 and CDR2 (germline): SGHAT, FQNNGV. V trimming: 5 bases; J trimming: 0 bases; junction bases outside the gene matches: 3. The CDR3 totals 15 residues. The chain's CDR3 is CASSLAGSSTDTQYF. The CDR3, as DNA: TGTGCCAGCAGCCTAGCGGGGAGTAGCACAGATACGCAGTATTTT.

This clone turned up a few times. This chain joins TRBV30 and TRBJ1-1; D gene unclear. CDR1 GTSNPN and CDR2 SVGIG come from the germline V gene (reference sequence). The CDR3 extends over 11 amino acids. V was shortened by 2 bases and J by 8 bases, with 9 bases between the two germline ends. CDR3 DNA sequence: TGTGCCTGGAGTCCCACTAGAGAAGCTTTCTTT. Translation: CAWSPTREAFF.

This clone occurred a few times. The chain employs TRBV27 and TRBJ2-1, with 8 bases lining up with TRBD1. V trimming: 5 bases; J trimming: 15 bases; junction bases outside the gene matches: 18. The CDR3 totals 15 residues. Germline CDR1 reads MNHEY; CDR2 reads SMNVEV (reference sequence). CDR3 loop: CASSNPRTGIVTTFF. For the CDR3, the DNA is TGTGCCAGCAGTAATCCACGGACAGGGATAGTGACTACGTTCTTC.

The chain combines TRBV27 with TRBJ2-6; 11 positions agree with TRBD1. Germline V gene sequence: CDR1 MNHEY, CDR2 SMNVEV (reference sequence). CDR3 length: 18 amino acids. After removal of 4 bases from V and 2 bases from J, the junction contained 7 bases not matched to a gene. CDR3 coding DNA: TGTGCCAGCAGTTCGTGGACAGGGGGCTCCCCTGGGGCCAACGTCCTGACTTTC. Its translation: CASSSWTGGSPGANVLTF.